This T cell receptor gamma chain was recorded in a study of Vδ1+ human thymocytes. Study-wide findings and caveats: Despite high sort purity, about 20% of thymic T cell receptor delta sequences were Vdelta2. Many TRG clonotypes were shared between donors; TRD repertoires were essentially private. In the thymus, TRG and TRD repertoires looked highly polyclonal with Gaussian CDR3 lengths.

RNA was extracted from the cells and then reverse transcribed. The CDR3 regions were amplified by multiplex PCR from V-gene primers to a constant-region primer. TCRdb re-processed the multiplex PCR reads using CATT. The table includes around 11,000 gamma-chain clones, roughly 45% detected once. The germline CDR1 and CDR2 sequences are VENAVY and YDSYNSRV. The length of the CDR3 is 12 residues. The V and J ends lost 0 bases and 6 bases, in that order; junction bases with no gene match: 2. Remarks on this clone: The antigen is undetermined.

The sorted cells were CD3+ Vdelta1+ Vdelta2- thymocytes from alphabeta-depleted thymus. Between roughly 98% and 99.6% of sorted thymocytes were Vdelta1+. J is TRGJ1 or TRGJ2 and V is TRGV8. Matching the DNA to germline supplied the J gene, which TCRdb does not give. This clonotype was obtained from a boy less than two years old who had congenital heart surgery. The sample was Vdelta1+ gamma-delta thymocytes from the thymus. The subset was: FACS-sorted CD3+ TCRalphabeta- TCRVdelta1+ TCRVdelta2- thymocytes. Written as DNA, the CDR3 is TGTGCCACCTGGGATAGGTGTTATAAGAAACTCTTT. Translation gives CATWDRCYKKLF.